This T cell receptor (beta chain) was sequenced in a study of cytomegalovirus exposure and HLA in healthy donors. Study information: The approximately 110 validation repertoires used a platform that matched the one used for the 666 first-cohort repertoires, as a later analysis reported. General study points: It was reportedly the case that the classifier diagnosed cytomegalovirus status with high specificity and sensitivity. Most TCR sequences showed up rarely, but some public TCRs showed up in many donors.

V was pared by 0 bases and J by 1 base, with 13 bases between. The CDR3 loop spans 17 amino acids. Germline loops: CDR1 SGHVS, CDR2 FNYEAQ. Concerning this clone itself: Its specificity is unknown.

Produced via immunoSEQ multiplex PCR; TCRdb's table is partial and in-frame only. The sample gives tens of thousands of clones, roughly nine tenths of which show up once; around 14% is in the top ten. Sequencing used PBMCs. The TCR originated in a woman aged 18-29 years in good health and CMV-seronegative. This rearrangement joins TRBV7-6 to TRBJ1-3; a weak D match, TRBD1 (5 bases). CDR3 nucleotides: TGTGCCAGCAGCTTAGCGATGGGGAAGGGGTCTGGAAACACCATATATTTT. It encodes CASSLAMGKGSGNTIYF.